Listed below are T cell receptor beta chains from one sample, sequenced in a study of blood T cell repertoires in COVID-19. Libraries were prepared by immunoSEQ multiplex PCR; TCRdb keeps only in-frame clonotypes and omits some of them. The sample lists about 200,000 clones, around four fifths seen once, with 6.9% in the top ten. Sequences were obtained from peripheral blood. The source of these receptors is a human donor with acute or convalescent COVID-19. The donor label of this sample is uncertain. Each CDR3 is given with its conserved first and last residue. D genes are given only for firm matches. Size is stated for part of the rows, as once, few or many counts, or as a class when the clone is expanded.

TRBV19	few	TRBJ1-4	TRBD1	CASTASTGGLGSEKLFF	TGTGCCAGTACCGCCTCAACAGGGGGCCTAGGTAGTGAAAAACTGTTTTTT
TRBV19	.	TRBJ1-4	.	CASSMEGPATNEKLFF	TGTGCCAGTAGTATGGAGGGCCCCGCAACTAATGAAAAACTGTTTTTT
TRBV10-3	.	TRBJ2-7	TRBD2	CAIQGTSGFGYEQYF	TGTGCCATCCAGGGGACTAGCGGGTTTGGGTACGAGCAGTACTTC
TRBV6-2/TRBV6-3	.	TRBJ2-1	TRBD2	CASSYGGGRATNEQFF	TGTGCCAGCAGTTACGGGGGCGGGAGGGCCACCAATGAGCAGTTCTTC
TRBV3-1/TRBV3-2	.	TRBJ2-1	TRBD2	CASSLGLAGVRNEQFF	TGTGCCAGCAGCCTGGGTTTAGCGGGAGTTAGGAATGAGCAGTTCTTC
TRBV5-4	.	TRBJ1-6	.	CASSAQGLYNSPLHF	TGTGCCAGCAGCGCACAGGGCCTGTATAATTCACCCCTCCACTTT
TRBV23-1	.	TRBJ2-3	TRBD2	CASSQSPLAGGPLSLSADTQYF	TGCGCCAGCAGTCAATCGCCACTAGCGGGAGGGCCGCTTTCCCTGTCGGCAGATACGCAGTATTTT
TRBV7-2	.	TRBJ1-1	.	CASSLGGGPPEAFF	TGTGCCAGCAGCTTAGGGGGGGGACCTCCTGAAGCTTTCTTT
TRBV5-1	.	TRBJ1-2	TRBD1	CANSLGQVNYGYTF	TGCGCCAACAGCTTGGGACAGGTTAACTATGGCTACACCTTC
TRBV27	.	TRBJ2-1	TRBD2	CASSLGTSSYNEQFF	TGTGCCAGCAGTTTAGGGACTAGCTCCTACAATGAGCAGTTCTTC
TRBV6-4	.	TRBJ2-4	.	CASSETVGNIQYF	TGTGCCAGCAGTGAGACAGTCGGGAACATTCAGTACTTC
TRBV2	.	TRBJ2-7	.	CASSLPGSLSYEQYF	TGTGCCAGTTCACTGCCGGGTTCTCTCTCCTACGAGCAGTACTTC
TRBV5-6	.	TRBJ2-2	TRBD2	CASSWVMGGRNTGELFF	TGTGCCAGCAGCTGGGTAATGGGCGGGAGGAACACCGGGGAGCTGTTTTTT
TRBV29-1	once	TRBJ2-1	TRBD2	CSVRGAGGNEQFF	TGCAGCGTTCGGGGGGCGGGAGGCAATGAGCAGTTCTTC
TRBV23-1	.	TRBJ1-1	.	CASSQDGRNTEAFF	TGCGCCAGCAGTCAAGATGGGAGGAACACTGAAGCTTTCTTT